Following are 5 T cell receptor beta chains from one sample sequenced in a study of CD4 T cell repertoires in COVID-19. These memory T cells were uncultured and sequenced directly after ex vivo isolation. TCRdb's copy holds only in-frame clones and misses some; the assay was immunoSEQ multiplex PCR. Altogether around 25,000 clones are present, roughly 92% being singletons, with the ten largest covering 0.65% to 0.8%. The material sequenced was circulating follicular helper CD4+ T cells (cTfh) from blood, taken before the COVID-19 pandemic. The receptors were gathered from a human donor who had COVID-19.

The chain carries TRBV6-6 and TRBJ1-1; tentatively, D is TRBD1 (5 bases). The V gene's germline CDR1 is MNHNY and CDR2 SVGAGI (reference sequence). This CDR3 is built from 13 residues. The V end was cut by 5 bases, the J end by 3 bases, with 10 bases between. CDR3 bases: TGTGCCAGCAGTCTAGACAGTGACACTGAAGCTTTCTTT. Its protein product is CASSLDSDTEAFF.

This chain uses TRBV7-2 with TRBJ1-1; 7 bases map to TRBD1. V trimming: 6 bases; J trimming: 0 bases; junction bases outside the gene matches: 7. Germline V gene data show CDR1 as SGHTA and CDR2 as FQGNSA. This CDR3 comprises 15 residues. CDR3 loop: CASSSMGQMNTEAFF. CDR3 nucleotides: TGTGCCAGCAGTTCAATGGGACAGATGAACACTGAAGCTTTCTTT.

The count of this clone is one. The rearrangement uses TRBV5-4 and TRBJ2-5; 8 positions agree with TRBD1. The CDR3 is made up of 14 amino acids. Germline CDR1 and CDR2: SGHNT and YYREEE (reference sequence). Trimming at V came to 5 bases and at J to 7 bases, leaving 10 bases not matched to a gene. The CDR3 nucleotides are TGTGCCAGCAGGACCGGACAGGGCGAGGGGACCCAGTACTTC. It translates to CASRTGQGEGTQYF.

The CDR3 DNA reads TGTGCCAGCAGTGACCGGGACAGGGGGAGCTACACCTTC. It is translated as CASSDRDRGSYTF. The chain employs TRBV6-1 and TRBJ1-2; 11 bases agree with TRBD1. Germline values: CDR1 MNHNS, CDR2 SASEGT. This CDR3 contains 13 residues. The trim removed 3 bases at V and 9 bases at J, leaving 3 bases unmatched.

This rearrangement joins TRBV30 to TRBJ2-5; D is perhaps TRBD1 (5 bases). The V end was cut by 3 bases, the J end by 5 bases, with 13 bases between. Germline V CDR1 and CDR2: GTSNPN, SVGIG (reference sequence). The CDR3 contains 13 residues. CDR3 in amino acids: CAWSHRHRETQYF. The CDR3 region has the DNA TGTGCCTGGAGCCACAGGCACAGGGAGACCCAGTACTTC.